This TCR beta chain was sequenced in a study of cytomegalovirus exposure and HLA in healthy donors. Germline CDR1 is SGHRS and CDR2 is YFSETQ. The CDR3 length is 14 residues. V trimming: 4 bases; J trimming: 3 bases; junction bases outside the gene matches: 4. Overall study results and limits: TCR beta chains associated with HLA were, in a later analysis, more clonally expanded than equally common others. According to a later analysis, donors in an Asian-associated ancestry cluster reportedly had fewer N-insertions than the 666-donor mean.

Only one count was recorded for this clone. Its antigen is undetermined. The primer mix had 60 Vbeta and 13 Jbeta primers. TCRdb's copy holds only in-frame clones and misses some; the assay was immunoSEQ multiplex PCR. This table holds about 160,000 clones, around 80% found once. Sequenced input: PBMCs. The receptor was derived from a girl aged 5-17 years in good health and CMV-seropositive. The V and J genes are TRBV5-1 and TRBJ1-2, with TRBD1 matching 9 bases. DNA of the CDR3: TGCGCCAGCAGCGGGGGACAGGGTTACTATGGCTACACCTTC. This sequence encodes CASSGGQGYYGYTF.